These 26 T cell receptor beta chains were all obtained from the same sample, sequenced in a study of pediatric ulcerative colitis. The method was immunoSEQ multiplex PCR; TCRdb's version includes in-frame clones alone and lacks a portion of them. In the table there are about 36,000 clones, about three quarters of which are singletons. Rectal tissue came from one to two pinch biopsies taken at colonoscopy. The specimen was gut tissue. The origin of the receptors is a boy under 18 with moderate ulcerative colitis.

V is TRBV6-4 and J is TRBJ1-5; D unresolved. V was trimmed by 11 bases and J by 0 bases, leaving 11 bases between them. The CDR3 loop spans 13 amino acids. CDR1 and CDR2 (germline): MRHNA, SNTAGT. This CDR3 reads CAPALSSNQPQHF. CDR3 bases: TGTGCCCCAGCACTCAGTAGCAATCAGCCCCAGCATTTT.

This chain uses TRBV5-8 with TRBJ2-3; TRBD2 might be the D (7 bases). Trimming took 6 bases from V and 7 from J, leaving 15 bases between them. The CDR3 runs to 13 residues. CDR1 and CDR2 (germline): SGHTS, YDEGEE. The CDR3: CASTRPGGYTQYF. The DNA for the CDR3 is TGTGCCAGCACGCGCCCGGGGGGCTATACGCAGTATTTT.

The sample holds one count of this clone. The chain carries TRBV7-6 and TRBJ2-7, with TRBD1 matching 7 bases. Germline CDR1 is SGHVS and CDR2 is FNYEAQ. The CDR3 consists of 14 residues. The junction had 2 bases not matched to a gene; V was cut back by 1 base and J by 2 bases. CDR3 sequence (DNA): TGTGCCAGCAGCTTAGGAGGGACAGCCTACGAGCAGTACTTC. It encodes CASSLGGTAYEQYF.

This chain uses TRBV5-1 with TRBJ2-1; 7 nucleotides agree with TRBD2. CDR1 SGHRS and CDR2 YFSETQ come from the germline V gene. V lost 3 bases and J lost 0; bases outside the gene matches: 6. The CDR3 covers 16 residues. The CDR3 nucleotides read TGCGCCAGCAGCTCCCGGGGAGGGAGCTCCTACAATGAGCAGTTCTTC. Encoded protein: CASSSRGGSSYNEQFF. The full variable domain, in which reference TRBV5-1 and TRBJ2-1 provide the parts outside the CDR3, is KAGVTQTPRYLIKTRGQQVTLSCSPISGHRSVSWYQQTPGQGLQFLFEYFSETQRNKGNFPGRFSGRQFSNSRSEMNVSTLELGDSALYLCASSSRGGSSYNEQFFGPGTRLTVL.

The chain employs TRBV28 and TRBJ2-1; D is unclear. The CDR3 has 10 amino acids. Trimming cost V 6 bases and J 7 bases, with 4 bases left between them. The germline V gene has CDR1 MDHEN and CDR2 SYDVKM. The CDR3: CASRGNEQFF. The DNA for the CDR3 is TGTGCCAGCAGGGGGAATGAGCAGTTCTTC.

Only a few counts were recorded for this clone. The chain joins TRBV18 to TRBJ1-6, with D uncertain. This CDR3 has 15 amino acids. The germline V gene encodes CDR1 KGHSH and CDR2 LQKENI. Trimming left V 3 bases short and J 8 bases short, with 14 bases between. CDR3 region: CASSPPRSTDSPLHF. The CDR3 DNA sequence: TGTGCCAGCTCACCCCCTAGATCGACTGATTCACCCCTCCACTTT.

The chain uses TRBV5-6 and TRBJ1-2, with 8 bases identical to TRBD1. V lost 0 bases, J lost 7 bases, and 11 bases stayed unmatched. The CDR3 runs to 16 residues. Looked up from germline, CDR1 is SGHDT and CDR2 is YYEEEE. CDR3 region: CASSLALTGVYGGYTF. The DNA of the CDR3 is TGTGCCAGCAGCTTGGCCCTGACAGGGGTATACGGTGGCTACACCTTC.

The V gene is TRBV7-2, the J gene TRBJ2-2; a weak D match, TRBD2 (7 bases). This CDR3 has 16 amino acids. Germline V lookup: CDR1 SGHTA, CDR2 FQGNSA. Trimming took off 10 bases at V and 5 bases at J, with 23 bases between the two ends. The CDR3 DNA follows: TGTGCCACCACGGGCCCGGGGGGCGCGAGGACCGGGGAGCTGTTTTTT. Protein product: CATTGPGGARTGELFF.

By sample share, this clone is medium-sized. V is TRBV7-2 and J is TRBJ1-2, with D hard to call. The CDR3 totals 13 residues. With 7 bases removed from V and 5 bases from J, the gap between germline ends came to 14 bases. Germline CDR1 SGHTA, CDR2 FQGNSA. The CDR3, as DNA: TGTGCCAGCACCCTAGAGAGAGGGTATGGCTACACCTTC. Its translation: CASTLERGYGYTF.

V usage is TRBV25-1 and J usage is TRBJ1-2; D not resolved. The V end lost 1 base, the J end lost 2 bases, and 17 bases lay between the germline ends. The CDR3 is 17 residues long. The V gene's germline CDR1 is MGHDK and CDR2 SYGVNS. The CDR3: CASSEFGATTGNYGYTF. CDR3 DNA: TGTGCCAGCAGTGAATTTGGAGCCACCACCGGGAACTATGGCTACACCTTC.

Here the CDR3 reads CASSFGQGIRSYEQYF. CDR3 DNA sequence: TGTGCCAGCAGCTTCGGACAGGGGATAAGATCCTACGAGCAGTACTTC. The chain combines TRBV7-2 with TRBJ2-7; 9 bases agree with TRBD1. J gave up 1 base and V 3 bases, and 7 bases lay outside the gene matches. Looked up from germline, CDR1 is SGHTA and CDR2 is FQGNSA. This CDR3 has 16 amino acids.

CDR3 sequence: CAWRLLEAFF. The CDR3 coding sequence is TGTGCCTGGAGGCTGCTGGAAGCTTTCTTT. The chain employs TRBV30 and TRBJ1-1; unclear D gene. This CDR3 region has 10 residues. CDR1 is GTSNPN, CDR2 SVGIG, per germline (reference sequence). The V end was cut by 3 bases, the J end by 8 bases, with 7 bases between. The full variable domain, its missing parts supplied by reference TRBV30 and TRBJ1-1, is SQTIHQWPATLVQPVGSPLSLECTVEGTSNPNLYWYRQAAGRGLQLLFYSVGIGQISSEVPQNLSASRPQDRQFILSSKKLLLSDSGFYLCAWRLLEAFFGQGTRLTVV.

The chain carries TRBV6-1 and TRBJ2-7, with D possibly TRBD2 on 5 matching bases. Trimming shortened V by 6 bases and J by 2 bases, and 14 bases separated the two germline ends. The CDR3 extends over 14 amino acids. The germline gives CDR1 MNHNS, CDR2 SASEGT. CDR3 sequence reads: CASSPRTQAYEQYF. CDR3 in DNA: TGTGCCAGCAGCCCCCGGACTCAAGCCTACGAGCAGTACTTC.

J is TRBJ2-1 and V is TRBV7-6; 9 nucleotides match TRBD2. With V trimmed by 1 base and J by 11 bases, 9 bases remained unmatched. The CDR3 extends over 15 amino acids. Germline V gene data show CDR1 as SGHVS and CDR2 as FNYEAQ. CDR3 DNA sequence: TGTGCCAGCAGCTTAGAGGTAGCGGGGGTTCCCCAGCAGTTCTTC. The encoded protein is CASSLEVAGVPQQFF.

This clone was observed a single time. The chain is built from TRBV6-5 and TRBJ1-1, with D tentatively TRBD1 (5 bases). The CDR3 runs to 15 residues. Between the trimmed V and J ends, which lost 2 bases and 5 bases, there was a span of 15 bases. The germline V gene has CDR1 MNHEY and CDR2 SVGAGI. CDR3 bases: TGTGCCAGCAGTTACGCACCGGGGGTGGGGACTGAAGCTTTCTTT. This encodes CASSYAPGVGTEAFF.

V is TRBV29-1 and J is TRBJ1-1; D is undetermined. V was shortened by 4 bases and J by 0 bases, with 9 bases between the two germline ends. The CDR3 has 13 residues. Germline V gene data show CDR1 as SQVTM and CDR2 as ANQGSEA. This CDR3 reads CSVVRTMNTEAFF. CDR3 coding DNA: TGCAGCGTTGTACGGACTATGAACACTGAAGCTTTCTTT.

The gene calls are TRBV5-4 and TRBJ2-5; 12 nucleotides line up with TRBD2. Germline loops: CDR1 SGHNT, CDR2 YYREEE (reference sequence). The junction had 9 bases not matched to a gene; V was cut back by 5 bases and J by 4 bases. This CDR3 has 16 residues. As DNA, the CDR3 is TGTGCCAGCAGTTCTGGACTAGCGGGATCGGGAGAGACCCAGTACTTC. It encodes CASSSGLAGSGETQYF.

The chain employs TRBV10-3 and TRBJ1-2; a possible D gene is TRBD1 (5 bases). Germline values: CDR1 ENHRY, CDR2 SYGVKD. The CDR3 contains 12 residues. Trimming shortened V by 9 bases and J by 6 bases, and 14 bases separated the two germline ends. CDR3 region: CAIEASTDGYTF. CDR3 DNA: TGTGCCATAGAGGCCTCGACAGATGGCTACACCTTC.

The rearrangement joins TRBV5-1 to TRBJ2-1; possibly TRBD2 for D (5 bases). Germline assignment: CDR1 SGHRS and CDR2 YFSETQ. The CDR3 loop spans 14 amino acids. V lost 2 bases, J lost 4 bases, and 10 bases lay in between. The CDR3 reads CASSFGEWYNEQFF. The CDR3 DNA follows: TGCGCCAGCAGCTTCGGGGAGTGGTACAATGAGCAGTTCTTC.

V and J are TRBV5-1 and TRBJ2-1, with TRBD2 identical over 12 bases. The CDR3 covers 14 residues. V lost 4 bases to trimming and J lost 6 bases; unmatched junction nucleotides: 2. Germline V gene data show CDR1 as SGHRS and CDR2 as YFSETQ. CDR3 in amino acids: CASSMGLAGNEQFF. CDR3 nucleotide sequence: TGCGCCAGCAGCATGGGACTAGCGGGCAATGAGCAGTTCTTC.

The chain recombines TRBV2 with TRBJ2-3; 7 bases match TRBD1. Germline trimming cut 6 bases from V and 0 bases from J; bases unmatched to any gene: 6. The length of the CDR3 is 15 residues. Germline CDR1 and CDR2: SNHLY and FYNNEI. Here the CDR3 reads CASRNPGQSTDTQYF. The CDR3 bases are TGTGCCAGCAGGAATCCGGGACAGAGCACAGATACGCAGTATTTT.

J is TRBJ2-7 and V is TRBV5-1; D ambiguous. Trimming removed 3 bases from V and 0 bases from J, with 7 bases in between. This CDR3 is 13 amino acids long. Per the germline V gene, CDR1 is SGHRS and CDR2 is YFSETQ. CDR3 loop: CASSSSNSYEQYF. The DNA of the CDR3 is TGCGCCAGCAGCTCATCTAACTCCTACGAGCAGTACTTC. Based on the CDR3 plus reference TRBV5-1 and TRBJ2-7, the full variable domain is KAGVTQTPRYLIKTRGQQVTLSCSPISGHRSVSWYQQTPGQGLQFLFEYFSETQRNKGNFPGRFSGRQFSNSRSEMNVSTLELGDSALYLCASSSSNSYEQYFGPGTRLTVT.

The rearrangement joins TRBV28 to TRBJ2-3; 7 bases align to TRBD2. The germline V gene has CDR1 MDHEN and CDR2 SYDVKM. The CDR3 is 17 amino acids. Losses at the gene ends were 6 bases for V and 0 bases for J; bases not matched to a gene: 12. The CDR3 here is CASSDRMGGISTDTQYF. As DNA, the CDR3 is TGTGCCAGCAGCGACCGGATGGGGGGGATTAGCACAGATACGCAGTATTTT.

The chain's CDR3 is CASSLGGLSSYNEQFF. The CDR3 DNA reads as TGTGCCAGCAGCTTAGGGGGGTTAAGCTCCTACAATGAGCAGTTCTTC. The chain is built from TRBV11-2 and TRBJ2-1; D may correspond to TRBD1 or TRBD2 (5 bases each). The CDR3 runs 16 residues. Germline V gene sequence: CDR1 SGHAT, CDR2 FQNNGV. V was shortened by 1 base and J by 0 bases, with 10 bases between the two germline ends. Full variable domain (rest looked up from reference TRBV11-2 and TRBJ2-1): EAGVAQSPRYKIIEKRQSVAFWCNPISGHATLYWYQQILGQGPKLLIQFQNNGVVDDSQLPKDRFSAERLKGVDSTLKIQPAKLEDSAVYLCASSLGGLSSYNEQFFGPGTRLTVL.

The V call is TRBV11-1, the J call TRBJ1-3; no clear D gene. The CDR3 length is 14 residues. V was pared by 4 bases and J by 2 bases, with 9 bases between. From germline, CDR1 is SGHAT and CDR2 FQDESV (reference sequence). The CDR3 region is CASSYDGAGNTIYF. In DNA form, the CDR3 reads TGTGCCAGCAGCTACGATGGGGCTGGAAACACCATATATTTT.

The J gene is TRBJ1-4, the V gene TRBV4-3, with a weak D call TRBD1 (5 bases). The V end lost 5 bases, the J end lost 8 bases, and 27 bases lay between the germline ends. CDR1 LGHNA and CDR2 YSLEER come from the germline V gene. This CDR3 region has 18 residues. The DNA of the CDR3 is TGCGCCAGCAGCACGCGGGCGGGGCCCCAGGGAGTCAGAGAAAAACTGTTTTTT. Translating it yields CASSTRAGPQGVREKLFF.